The next 32 T cell receptor beta chains were all read from a single sample in a study of T cell changes during pregnancy in multiple sclerosis. The assay was immunoSEQ multiplex PCR, and TCRdb's table has in-frame clones only and misses some. The sample carries under 70,000 clones, 92% recorded once. The sample here was CD4+ T cells from peripheral blood mononuclear cells, taken after pregnancy. These receptors all stem from a female donor with multiple sclerosis, enrolled in a pregnancy study.

The V and J genes are TRBV5-1 and TRBJ1-2; D is perhaps TRBD1 (5 bases). The germline V gene encodes CDR1 SGHRS and CDR2 YFSETQ. V was trimmed by 4 bases and J by 4 bases, leaving 20 bases between them. This CDR3 is 16 amino acids long. The CDR3 loop is CASSLNLGQGGYGYTF. CDR3 coding DNA: TGCGCCAGCAGCCTGAACCTAGGTCAGGGCGGCTATGGCTACACCTTC.

V and J are TRBV18 and TRBJ1-4; 8 bases align to TRBD1. Germline assignment: CDR1 KGHSH and CDR2 LQKENI. There are 16 residues in the CDR3. V lost 2 bases, J lost 9 bases, and 11 bases stayed unmatched. The CDR3 coding sequence is TGTGCCAGCTCACCAGGCGGGTCAGGGGGCAGTCAAAAACTGTTTTTT. Its protein product is CASSPGGSGGSQKLFF.

The V call is TRBV4-2, the J call TRBJ1-2; tentative D call: TRBD1 (5 bases). The CDR3 extends over 14 amino acids. Germline values: CDR1 LGHNA, CDR2 YNFKEQ. Between the trimmed V and J ends, which lost 4 bases and 2 bases, there was a span of 11 bases. The CDR3 DNA is TGTGCCAGCAGCCCGCTGGAGGGGAACTATGGCTACACCTTC. Its translation: CASSPLEGNYGYTF.

The chain links TRBV7-2 to TRBJ2-3; D is undetermined. Between the trimmed V and J ends, which lost 6 bases and 0 bases, there was a span of 4 bases. Germline V lookup: CDR1 SGHTA, CDR2 FQGNSA. This CDR3 comprises 12 residues. The CDR3 region is CASRSSTDTQYF. The CDR3, as DNA: TGTGCCAGCAGGTCGAGCACAGATACGCAGTATTTT.

This clone was seen just once. The DNA of the CDR3 is TGTGCCTGGAGTGTACGGAGGGGGCTGGACACTGAAGCTTTCTTT. Residues: CAWSVRRGLDTEAFF. The chain has TRBV30 and TRBJ1-1; 7 bases line up with TRBD1. V shed 0 bases and J 3 bases; nucleotides not matched to a gene: 7. Germline V gene data show CDR1 as GTSNPN and CDR2 as SVGIG (reference sequence). The CDR3 consists of 15 residues.

This chain joins TRBV19 and TRBJ1-4, with D uncertain. CDR1 LNHDA and CDR2 SQIVND come from the germline V gene (reference sequence). Trimming left V 9 bases short and J 7 bases short, with 15 bases between. The CDR3 extends over 13 amino acids. CDR3 bases: TGTGCCAGCCACCTGGCCCCAACTGAAAAACTGTTTTTT. The encoded protein is CASHLAPTEKLFF.

The V and J genes are TRBV6-5 and TRBJ1-2, with D possibly matching TRBD1 (5 bases). The CDR3 runs 13 residues. Germline assignment: CDR1 MNHEY and CDR2 SVGAGI. V was clipped by 6 bases and J by 8 bases, with 16 bases between them. As DNA, the CDR3 is TGTGCCAGCAGGGGAGGGACCTTTCGGGGCTACACCTTC. Amino acids: CASRGGTFRGYTF.

The chain joins TRBV7-6 to TRBJ1-5; perhaps TRBD1 as D (6 bases). Germline CDR1 is SGHVS and CDR2 is FNYEAQ. This CDR3 has 19 amino acids. V was cut by 5 bases and J by 6 bases, with 29 bases left in between. The CDR3 DNA sequence: TGTGCCAGCAGCCAGCTTTCTCCGACCAGGGGTTTGAACGCTCAGCCCCAGCATTTT. It is translated as CASSQLSPTRGLNAQPQHF.

This sequence joins TRBV9 and TRBJ1-1, with D tentatively TRBD1 (5 bases). The germline V gene encodes CDR1 SGDLS and CDR2 YYNGEE. The CDR3 has 14 residues. V lost 5 bases, J lost 0 bases, and 11 bases lay in between. CDR3 DNA sequence: TGTGCCAGCAGACGTGCAGGGATGAACACTGAAGCTTTCTTT. Translated, it gives CASRRAGMNTEAFF.

This clone was counted once. The chain combines TRBV9 with TRBJ2-3; D gene ambiguous. The CDR3 runs 16 residues. Germline V lookup: CDR1 SGDLS, CDR2 YYNGEE. With 0 bases removed from V and 2 bases from J, the gap between germline ends came to 13 bases. The CDR3 here is CASSVGSSLPTDTQYF. The CDR3 nucleotides are TGTGCCAGCAGCGTAGGTTCTAGTCTGCCCACAGATACGCAGTATTTT.

The V gene is TRBV19, the J gene TRBJ1-1; TRBD1 is a possible D gene (5 bases). Trimming cost V 3 bases and J 1 base, with 15 bases left between them. This CDR3 is 16 amino acids long. Germline V gives CDR1 LNHDA, CDR2 SQIVND (reference sequence). The CDR3 loop reads CASSMAGPGGNTEAFF. Here the CDR3 DNA reads TGTGCCAGTAGTATGGCGGGCCCCGGGGGGAACACTGAAGCTTTCTTT.

This clone was picked up one time. The V and J genes are TRBV5-4 and TRBJ1-1, with D possibly matching TRBD1 (6 bases). Germline V gene sequence: CDR1 SGHNT, CDR2 YYREEE (reference sequence). Trimming removed 0 bases at V and 4 bases at J, with 16 bases between. The CDR3 contains 16 residues. CDR3 nucleotides: TGTGCCAGCAGCTTGGGTATTGGGGGCGTCCTCACTGAAGCTTTCTTT. Its protein is CASSLGIGGVLTEAFF.

This clone was recorded once. The chain recombines TRBV19 with TRBJ2-1; tentatively, D is TRBD1 (6 bases). The ends were cut back, 3 bases at V and 9 bases at J, with 12 bases in the middle. CDR3 size: 13 residues. Per the germline V gene, CDR1 is LNHDA and CDR2 is SQIVND (reference sequence). Here the CDR3 reads CASSIRQAGEQFF. The CDR3 region has the DNA TGTGCCAGTAGTATCCGACAGGCGGGTGAGCAGTTCTTC.

The V call is TRBV6-5, the J call TRBJ1-2, with 9 bases fitting TRBD1. This CDR3 has 13 amino acids. V shed 6 bases and J 5 bases; nucleotides not matched to a gene: 4. Per germline, CDR1 MNHEY and CDR2 SVGAGI. The DNA for the CDR3 is TGTGCCAGCAGGCCCGGGACAGGGTATGGCTACACCTTC. Amino acid sequence: CASRPGTGYGYTF.

The chain is built from TRBV28 and TRBJ1-5, with D perhaps matching TRBD1 (6 bases). The germline V and J ends were trimmed by 3 bases and 0 bases, with 18 bases remaining between them. The length of the CDR3 is 18 residues. In germline, CDR1 is MDHEN, CDR2 SYDVKM. The CDR3 coding sequence is TGTGCCAGCAGTTTCTCAGGGGTCAGGAGCTATAGCAATCAGCCCCAGCATTTT. Translation: CASSFSGVRSYSNQPQHF.

This clone was seen a single time. This chain uses TRBV7-3 with TRBJ2-6, with 8 nucleotides matching TRBD1. The germline V gene has CDR1 SGHTA and CDR2 FQGTGA. The J segment lost 0 bases and the V segment lost 2 bases, leaving 6 bases of the junction unmatched. This CDR3 region has 18 residues. The CDR3 sequence is CASSLRGQEPSGANVLTF. The CDR3 DNA reads TGTGCCAGCAGCTTACGGGGACAGGAGCCCTCTGGGGCCAACGTCCTGACTTTC.

The chain joins TRBV29-1 to TRBJ1-1; weak D call: TRBD1 (5 bases). Germline lookup yields CDR1 SQVTM and CDR2 ANQGSEA. Trimming stripped 7 bases from V and 4 bases from J, with 13 bases between. This CDR3 comprises 12 residues. CDR3 amino acids: CSGLSGRTEAFF. The CDR3 DNA sequence: TGCAGCGGACTTTCAGGGCGCACTGAAGCTTTCTTT.

The chain uses TRBV27 and TRBJ2-5, with D possibly matching TRBD2 (6 bases). CDR3 size: 15 residues. Deletions cut 4 bases from V and 5 bases from J, with 17 bases between. Germline loops: CDR1 MNHEY, CDR2 SMNVEV (reference sequence). This chain's CDR3 is CASSSIQRVGETQYF. The CDR3 nucleotides are TGTGCCAGCAGTTCCATCCAGCGGGTGGGGGAGACCCAGTACTTC.

The CDR3 DNA reads as TGTGCCAGCAGCCAAGAAGCGGGCGCCTATGGCTACACCTTC. Encoded protein: CASSQEAGAYGYTF. J is TRBJ1-2 and V is TRBV14, with D unclear. Germline CDR1 reads SGHDN; CDR2 reads FVKESK. The CDR3 has 14 residues. The germline V and J ends were trimmed by 0 bases and 4 bases, with 9 bases remaining between them.

This clone was recorded once. V gene TRBV7-8 combines with J gene TRBJ2-5, with 7 nucleotides matching TRBD1. Germline assignment: CDR1 SGHVS and CDR2 FQNEAQ. The ends lost 3 bases at V and 0 bases at J; junction bases unmatched: 7. This CDR3 comprises 16 residues. Written as DNA, the CDR3 is TGTGCCAGCAGCTTTGGGGGCAGGGGGTACCAAGAGACCCAGTACTTC. Its translation: CASSFGGRGYQETQYF.

The chain links TRBV6-5 to TRBJ1-2; no clear D. Germline assignment: CDR1 MNHEY and CDR2 SVGAGI. V lost 4 bases, J lost 3 bases, and 9 bases lay in between. This CDR3 has 13 residues. In DNA form, the CDR3 reads TGTGCCAGCAGTTCTGGGGAGGACTATGGCTACACCTTC. Its protein product is CASSSGEDYGYTF.

The V call is TRBV29-1, the J call TRBJ2-3; no clear D. Germline V gene sequence: CDR1 SQVTM, CDR2 ANQGSEA. The CDR3 length is 11 residues. Deletions cut 4 bases from V and 2 bases from J, with 4 bases between. The CDR3 region has the DNA TGCAGCGTTGCTGTCACAGATACGCAGTATTTT. Its protein product is CSVAVTDTQYF.

J is TRBJ2-1 and V is TRBV6-1, with D perhaps TRBD1 (6 bases). V was shortened by 4 bases and J by 3 bases, with 16 bases between the two germline ends. The CDR3 runs to 16 residues. Germline values: CDR1 MNHNS, CDR2 SASEGT. The CDR3 region has the DNA TGTGCCAGCAGTGTTCATCCACAGGGAAACTACAATGAGCAGTTCTTC. It yields the protein CASSVHPQGNYNEQFF.

The chain employs TRBV19 and TRBJ2-7, with TRBD1 as a possible D gene (5 bases). The CDR3 is 14 residues long. Trimming stripped 4 bases from V and 0 bases from J, with 10 bases between. Germline V gene lookup returns CDR1 LNHDA and CDR2 SQIVND (reference sequence). CDR3 region: CASSNDRSSYEQYF. For the CDR3, the DNA is TGTGCCAGTAGTAATGACAGATCCTCCTACGAGCAGTACTTC.

The genes are TRBV6-5 and TRBJ2-4, with D possibly being TRBD1 (5 bases). The CDR3 spans 16 residues. Germline CDR1 MNHEY, CDR2 SVGAGI. V lost 0 bases to trimming and J lost 9 bases, with 18 bases between them. The CDR3: CASSYSKVRQGSIQYF. As DNA, the CDR3 is TGTGCCAGCAGTTACTCGAAAGTGCGGCAGGGTTCCATTCAGTACTTC.

V usage is TRBV2 and J usage is TRBJ2-3; 11 bases map to TRBD2. The V gene's germline CDR1 is SNHLY and CDR2 FYNNEI. Trimming cost V 3 bases and J 0 bases; bases outside gene matches: 11. The CDR3 is 19 amino acids. The DNA of the CDR3 is TGTGCCAGCAGTGATTATACACTAGCGGGGGCCCTTAGCACAGATACGCAGTATTTT. It is translated as CASSDYTLAGALSTDTQYF.

CDR3 bases: TGCGCCAGCAGCCAAGAGCGGGACAGGTATTACGAGCAGTACTTC. The encoded protein is CASSQERDRYYEQYF. This sequence joins TRBV4-3 and TRBJ2-7; 8 nucleotides agree with TRBD1. The V and J ends lost 0 bases and 4 bases, in that order; junction bases with no gene match: 5. Germline V lookup: CDR1 LGHNA, CDR2 YSLEER. This CDR3 comprises 15 residues.

This chain links TRBV6-4 with TRBJ2-7, with 10 nucleotides matching TRBD2. Germline values: CDR1 MRHNA, CDR2 SNTAGT. The CDR3 loop spans 15 amino acids. V lost 6 bases to trimming and J lost 2 bases; unmatched junction nucleotides: 7. The CDR3 nucleotides are TGTGCCAGCAGACGACTAGCGGGTTCGACCTACGAGCAGTACTTC. Translating gives CASRRLAGSTYEQYF.

The genes are TRBV29-1 and TRBJ2-1; 8 positions agree with TRBD2. Per germline, CDR1 SQVTM and CDR2 ANQGSEA. Trimming cost V 7 bases and J 10 bases; bases outside gene matches: 18. The CDR3 is made up of 15 amino acids. The CDR3: CSGKPGGGSNREQFF. The CDR3 bases are TGCAGCGGTAAACCGGGGGGGGGTTCCAATCGGGAGCAGTTCTTC.

The rearrangement uses TRBV2 and TRBJ1-2; D is possibly TRBD1 (5 bases). Between the trimmed V and J ends, which lost 3 bases and 4 bases, there was a span of 9 bases. The CDR3 loop spans 13 amino acids. Per the germline V gene, CDR1 is SNHLY and CDR2 is FYNNEI. The CDR3, as DNA: TGTGCCAGCAGTGACCCAGGGTTCTATGGCTACACCTTC. This codes for CASSDPGFYGYTF. Combining the CDR3 with reference TRBV2 and TRBJ1-2 gives the whole variable domain EPEVTQTPSHQVTQMGQEVILRCVPISNHLYFYWYRQILGQKVEFLVSFYNNEISEKSEIFDDQFSVERPDGSNFTLKIRSTKLEDSAMYFCASSDPGFYGYTFGSGTRLTVV.

V and J are TRBV10-3 and TRBJ1-1; 8 nucleotides agree with TRBD1. CDR1 ENHRY and CDR2 SYGVKD come from the germline V gene. Trimming cost V 3 bases and J 3 bases; bases outside gene matches: 9. The CDR3 has 16 amino acids. The CDR3 here is CAISDRGRGEDTEAFF. The CDR3 DNA reads TGTGCCATCAGTGACAGGGGGCGCGGGGAGGACACTGAAGCTTTCTTT.

The chain uses TRBV5-4 and TRBJ2-3; 9 bases fit TRBD1. The CDR3 consists of 14 residues. With V trimmed by 2 bases and J by 3 bases, 1 base remained unmatched. Germline CDR1 reads SGHNT; CDR2 reads YYREEE (reference sequence). CDR3 in DNA: TGTGCCAGCAGCTTACAGGGGGCGACAGATACGCAGTATTTT. Residues: CASSLQGATDTQYF.